This entry features one T cell receptor beta chain sequence. Its antigen is still unknown. This specimen belongs to a study of beta chain features in type 1 diabetes. Expressed TCRB transcripts got sequenced, as all isolated RNA was reverse transcribed. Clones were read by immunoSEQ multiplex PCR, and TCRdb kept only the in-frame ones, dropping some. Of over 65,000 clones listed, about 32% were seen once; the top ten hold 0.35% to 0.45%. The germline V gene encodes CDR1 GTSNPN and CDR2 SVGIG (reference sequence). This CDR3 comprises 15 residues. Trimming left V 1 base short and J 1 base short, with 10 bases between. Study observations and caveats: At VDJ recombination sites, type 1 diabetes patients had fewer insertions and more deleted nucleotides.

The receptor was derived from a woman between 18 and 30 years old in good health. Sequenced material: stem cell memory CD4+ T cells from blood. The rearrangement uses TRBV30 and TRBJ1-4; tentative D call: TRBD1 (5 bases). CDR3 region: CAWSAFGGTNEKLFF. CDR3 coding DNA: TGTGCCTGGAGTGCCTTCGGGGGAACTAATGAAAAACTGTTTTTT.